The T cell receptor (beta chain) under discussion was sequenced for a study of cytotoxic CD8 clonotypes in ibrutinib-treated CLL. This clone was counted only a few times. The germline V and J ends were trimmed by 4 bases and 1 base, with 11 bases remaining between them. There are 14 residues in the CDR3. The germline gives CDR1 SGDLS, CDR2 YYNGEE. Generated by immunoSEQ multiplex PCR, the TCRdb table keeps only in-frame clones and is missing some. In the table there are over 110,000 clones, more than 85% of which are singletons. The sequence was collected from a human donor with chronic lymphocytic leukemia. Sequenced material: PBMCs, taken after 12 months of ibrutinib treatment. The chain is built from TRBV9 and TRBJ1-1, with D tentatively TRBD1 (6 bases). Here the CDR3 reads CASSPGGPNTEAFF. The CDR3 coding sequence is TGTGCCAGCAGCCCGGGGGGCCCGAACACTGAAGCTTTCTTT.